The 10 T cell receptor beta chains below all came from one sample that was sequenced in a study of cytomegalovirus exposure and HLA in healthy donors. The PCR contained 60 Vbeta and 13 Jbeta primers. Clones were sequenced by immunoSEQ multiplex PCR, and TCRdb holds only the in-frame ones, with some missing. The repertoire includes about 170,000 clones, about 85% of them detected once, and roughly 2.2% sits in the top ten. The specimen sequenced was PBMCs. These receptors were taken from a man aged 18 to 29 in good health and CMV-seropositive.

This clone was counted only a few times. V gene TRBV2 combines with J gene TRBJ1-1, with a possible D match to TRBD1 (5 bases). The germline V and J ends were trimmed by 4 bases and 5 bases, with 11 bases remaining between them. CDR3 length equals 13 residues. CDR1 and CDR2 from the germline V gene are SNHLY and FYNNEI. Here the CDR3 reads CASSGGEGTEAFF. In nucleotides, the CDR3 is TGTGCCAGCAGTGGGGGGGAGGGGACTGAAGCTTTCTTT.

The chain is built from TRBV9 and TRBJ2-3; 15 bases line up with TRBD2. With V trimmed by 0 bases and J by 3 bases, 5 bases remained unmatched. The CDR3 totals 18 residues. CDR1 SGDLS and CDR2 YYNGEE come from the germline V gene. The CDR3 nucleotides are TGTGCCAGCAGCGTAGCCGGACTAGCGGGGGGGTTTACAGATACGCAGTATTTT. Translation: CASSVAGLAGGFTDTQYF. The full variable domain, with the rest looked up from reference TRBV9 and TRBJ2-3, is DSGVTQTPKHLITATGQRVTLRCSPRSGDLSVYWYQQSLDQGLQFLIQYYNGEERAKGNILERFSAQQFPDLHSELNLSSLELGDSALYFCASSVAGLAGGFTDTQYFGPGTRLTVL.

The chain is built from TRBV7-8 and TRBJ2-7; a weak D match, TRBD2 (5 bases). V gave up 1 base and J gave up 0 bases, with 16 bases separating them. The CDR3 contains 17 residues. Germline lookup yields CDR1 SGHVS and CDR2 FQNEAQ. The CDR3 region has the DNA TGTGCCAGCAGCTTAGGAGGGCGCTCCCGTTCCTCCTACGAGCAGTACTTC. Encoded protein: CASSLGGRSRSSYEQYF.

The rearrangement joins TRBV19 to TRBJ2-2; D may be TRBD1 (5 bases). The CDR3 is 13 amino acids. Germline V gene sequence: CDR1 LNHDA, CDR2 SQIVND (reference sequence). Deletions cut 1 base from V and 5 bases from J, with 5 bases between. CDR3 residues: CASSIAGTGELFF. As DNA, the CDR3 is TGTGCCAGTAGTATAGCAGGGACCGGGGAGCTGTTTTTT.

The genes are TRBV7-8 and TRBJ2-7; 7 nucleotides match TRBD1. This CDR3 comprises 16 residues. Germline V CDR1 and CDR2: SGHVS, FQNEAQ. Trimming cost V 5 bases and J 0 bases; bases outside gene matches: 10. DNA of the CDR3: TGTGCCAGCAGCCGCATAGCACAGGGGTCCTCCTACGAGCAGTACTTC. It encodes CASSRIAQGSSYEQYF.

The chain links TRBV6-4 to TRBJ2-2; TRBD2 aligns across 8 bases. V gave up 0 bases and J gave up 3 bases; unmatched junction bases: 6. CDR1 is MRHNA and CDR2 is SNTAGT in the germline V gene. This CDR3 region has 17 residues. Here the CDR3 DNA reads TGTGCCAGCAGTGACTCGCGGGGGGCAAGAGACACCGGGGAGCTGTTTTTT. Its translation: CASSDSRGARDTGELFF.

The V gene is TRBV25-1, the J gene TRBJ2-3; no firm D call. The germline V gene encodes CDR1 MGHDK and CDR2 SYGVNS. The CDR3 has 15 amino acids. The germline V and J ends were trimmed by 5 bases and 1 base, with 13 bases remaining between them. CDR3 in DNA: TGTGCCAGCAGTCGTAGGTGGCTAGGCACAGATACGCAGTATTTT. Amino acids: CASSRRWLGTDTQYF. The full variable domain, completed using reference TRBV25-1 and TRBJ2-3, is EADIYQTPRYLVIGTGKKITLECSQTMGHDKMYWYQQDPGMELHLIHYSYGVNSTEKGDLSSESTVSRIRTEHFPLTLESARPSHTSQYLCASSRRWLGTDTQYFGPGTRLTVL.

This CDR3 reads CASSQEEDHTGGYTF. For the CDR3, the DNA is TGTGCCAGCAGCCAAGAGGAGGACCACACCGGCGGCTACACCTTC. The chain has TRBV4-2 and TRBJ1-2, with D unclear. This CDR3 is 15 amino acids long. Trimming removed 0 bases at V and 8 bases at J, with 16 bases between. Germline V gene data show CDR1 as LGHNA and CDR2 as YNFKEQ.

This clone was counted a few times. Other DNA sequences in this specimen translate into the identical CDR3. The V call is TRBV6-5, the J call TRBJ1-1; maybe TRBD1 (5 bases). The CDR3 length is 13 residues. The V and J ends lost 5 bases and 4 bases respectively, with 11 bases between them. Germline V gene sequence: CDR1 MNHEY, CDR2 SVGAGI. The CDR3 loop reads CASSPQGSTEAFF. CDR3 coding DNA: TGTGCCAGCAGTCCCCAGGGTAGCACTGAAGCTTTCTTT.

The rearrangement links TRBV9 to TRBJ1-1, with a possible D match to TRBD1 (6 bases). Trimming removed 7 bases from V and 11 bases from J, with 21 bases in between. Per germline, CDR1 SGDLS and CDR2 YYNGEE. The CDR3 covers 13 residues. The DNA for the CDR3 is TGTGCCAGCGAGCCAGGGGAGGGAAGAAACGCTTTCTTT. Its translation is CASEPGEGRNAFF. The full variable domain, in which reference TRBV9 and TRBJ1-1 provide the parts outside the CDR3, is DSGVTQTPKHLITATGQRVTLRCSPRSGDLSVYWYQQSLDQGLQFLIQYYNGEERAKGNILERFSAQQFPDLHSELNLSSLELGDSALYFCASEPGEGRNAFFGQGTRLTVV.